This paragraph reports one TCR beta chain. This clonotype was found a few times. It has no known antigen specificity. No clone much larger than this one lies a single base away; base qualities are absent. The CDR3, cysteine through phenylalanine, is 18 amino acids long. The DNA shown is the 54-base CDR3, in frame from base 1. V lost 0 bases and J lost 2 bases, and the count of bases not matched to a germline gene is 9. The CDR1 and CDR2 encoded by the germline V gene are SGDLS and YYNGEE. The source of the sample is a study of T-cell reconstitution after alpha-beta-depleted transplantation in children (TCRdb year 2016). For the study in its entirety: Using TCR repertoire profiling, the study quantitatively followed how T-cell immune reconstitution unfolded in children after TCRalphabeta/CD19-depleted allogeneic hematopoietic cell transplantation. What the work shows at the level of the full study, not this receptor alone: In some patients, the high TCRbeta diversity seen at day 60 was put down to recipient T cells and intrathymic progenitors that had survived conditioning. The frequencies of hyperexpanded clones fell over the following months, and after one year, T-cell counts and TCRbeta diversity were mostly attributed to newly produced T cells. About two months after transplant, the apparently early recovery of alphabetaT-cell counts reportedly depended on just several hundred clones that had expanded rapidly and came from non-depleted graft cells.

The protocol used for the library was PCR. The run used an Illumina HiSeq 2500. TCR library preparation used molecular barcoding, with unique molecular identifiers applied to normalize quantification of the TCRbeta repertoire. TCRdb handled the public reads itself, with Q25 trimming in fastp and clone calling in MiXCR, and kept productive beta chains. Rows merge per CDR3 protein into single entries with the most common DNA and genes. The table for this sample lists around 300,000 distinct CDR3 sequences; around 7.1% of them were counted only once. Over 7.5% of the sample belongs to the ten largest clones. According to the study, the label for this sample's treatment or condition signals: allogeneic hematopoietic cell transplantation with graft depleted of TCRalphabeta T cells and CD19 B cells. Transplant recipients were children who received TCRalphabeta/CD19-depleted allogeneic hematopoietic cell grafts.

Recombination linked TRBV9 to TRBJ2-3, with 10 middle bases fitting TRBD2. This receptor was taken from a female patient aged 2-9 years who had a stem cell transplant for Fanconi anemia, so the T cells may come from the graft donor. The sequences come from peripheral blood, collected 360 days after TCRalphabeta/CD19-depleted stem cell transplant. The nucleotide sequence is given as TGTGCCAGCAGCGTAGACCCCACTAGCGGGACCCTCACAGATACGCAGTATTTT. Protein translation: CASSVDPTSGTLTDTQYF.